This TCR beta chain was found in a study of T cell repertoires in cytomegalovirus infection. About the research overall: Indications of both CMV infection and matching HLA type were provided by public TCR beta signatures.

This clonotype was detected ten times or more. One entry per CDR3 protein results from TCRdb running MiXCR on the reads. The profile covers roughly 280,000 distinct CDR3 sequences, with roughly 15% appearing a single time and around 8.8% taken by the ten largest. This TCR was recovered from a human donor in good health (CMV status not recorded). Some clones in this sample may be carry-over from other donors' samples. Sequencing input: PBMCs.

The CDR3 DNA is TGTGCCAGCAGCGAACAGGGTCATCGACGGGATACTGAAGCTTTCTTT. This translates into CASSEQGHRRDTEAFF. The chain joins TRBV7-6 to TRBJ1-1; tentatively, D is TRBD1 (6 bases). Germline loops: CDR1 SGHVS, CDR2 FNYEAQ. The V end lost 5 bases, the J end lost 5 bases, and 21 bases lay between the germline ends. The CDR3 consists of 16 residues.